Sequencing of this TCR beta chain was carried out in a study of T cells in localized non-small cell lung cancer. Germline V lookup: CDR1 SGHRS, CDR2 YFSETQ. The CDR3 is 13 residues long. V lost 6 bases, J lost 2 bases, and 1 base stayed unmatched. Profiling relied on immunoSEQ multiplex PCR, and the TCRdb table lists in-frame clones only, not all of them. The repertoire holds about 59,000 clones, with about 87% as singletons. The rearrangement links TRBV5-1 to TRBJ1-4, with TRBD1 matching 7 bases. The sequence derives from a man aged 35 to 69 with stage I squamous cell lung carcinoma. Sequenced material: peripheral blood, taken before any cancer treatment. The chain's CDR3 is CASKQGTNEKLFF. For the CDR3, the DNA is TGCGCCAGCAAACAGGGGACTAATGAAAAACTGTTTTTT.